The 18 T cell receptor beta chains in this list originate from one sample, sequenced in a study of vaccination and CD4 T cells after COVID-19. Stated treatment: roughly 11-day PBMC culture with coronavirus spike peptide pools or control peptides (ViraFEST assay). No antigens are known for them. CD4+ T cells that had been cultured provided DNA sequenced with the Oncomine TCR Beta short-read assay. MiXCR was run by TCRdb on the PCR reads, yielding one entry per CDR3 protein. The table shows 15,000 to 20,000 distinct CDR3 sequences, with 53% occurring only once. Sequencing used CD4+ T cells from blood, cultured in vitro, obtained before SARS-CoV-2 vaccination. The source of these receptors is a human donor who had recovered from COVID-19.

The CDR3, as DNA: TGTGCCAGCAGCCCTGACAGACCCAATGAAGCTTTCTTT. Residues: CASSPDRPNEAFF. This sequence joins TRBV11-2 and TRBJ1-1; perhaps TRBD1 as D (5 bases). V was shortened by 5 bases and J by 7 bases, with 14 bases between the two germline ends. The CDR3 runs to 13 residues. Germline lookup yields CDR1 SGHAT and CDR2 FQNNGV.

The chain has TRBV6-1 and TRBJ1-3, with D unresolved. The length of the CDR3 is 14 residues. Germline assignment: CDR1 MNHNS and CDR2 SASEGT. V was trimmed by 6 bases and J by 0 bases, leaving 9 bases between them. The CDR3 region has the DNA TGTGCCAGCAGGGACGCCAGCTCTGGAAACACCATATATTTT. Protein: CASRDASSGNTIYF.

This rearrangement joins TRBV7-3 to TRBJ2-1; 8 bases match TRBD1. V shed 4 bases, J shed 6 bases, and the junction held 2 bases outside the gene matches. Germline-derived CDR1 and CDR2 are SGHTA and FQGTGA. CDR3 length equals 13 residues. CDR3 DNA: TGTGCCAGCAGCTCCACAGGGGGCAATGAGCAGTTCTTC. Translation: CASSSTGGNEQFF.

In this sample, this clonotype turned up a few times. This rearrangement joins TRBV6-5 to TRBJ2-5; 7 positions match TRBD2. The CDR3 runs to 14 residues. J lost 5 bases, V lost 4 bases, and 7 bases had no gene match. CDR1 and CDR2 (germline): MNHEY, SVGAGI. CDR3 in amino acids: CASSSLTSPETQYF. DNA of the CDR3: TGTGCCAGCAGTTCCCTGACTAGCCCGGAGACCCAGTACTTC.

The chain couples TRBV20-1 to TRBJ1-6; TRBD1 agrees at 9 bases. Germline V CDR1 and CDR2: DFQATT, SNEGSKA (reference sequence). V shed 2 bases and J 1 base; nucleotides not matched to a gene: 3. The CDR3 totals 16 residues. CDR3 DNA: TGCAGTGCTAGATCGGACAGGGGATCCTATAATTCACCCCTCCACTTT. It yields the protein CSARSDRGSYNSPLHF.

This clonotype showed up just a few times. The CDR3 nucleotides read TGTGCCAGCAGCAGGACAGGGGGCAGCCAAGAGACCCAGTACTTC. Translating it yields CASSRTGGSQETQYF. The genes are TRBV7-9 and TRBJ2-5, with TRBD1 matching over 11 bases. The trim removed 5 bases at V and 1 base at J, leaving 3 bases unmatched. The germline CDR1 and CDR2 sequences are SEHNR and FQNEAQ (reference sequence). This CDR3 spans 15 amino acids.

This clonotype was recorded a few times. This rearrangement joins TRBV6-5 to TRBJ2-5, with a possible D match to TRBD2 (6 bases). Germline CDR1 MNHEY, CDR2 SVGAGI. The CDR3 totals 15 residues. Trimming shortened V by 4 bases and J by 5 bases, and 17 bases separated the two germline ends. The CDR3 here is CASSSPGLNRETQYF. The CDR3 bases are TGTGCCAGCAGTTCCCCGGGACTTAATAGGGAGACCCAGTACTTC.

The chain carries TRBV19 and TRBJ2-1; 8 bases fit TRBD1. The trim removed 3 bases at V and 4 bases at J, leaving 5 bases unmatched. The length of the CDR3 is 15 residues. Germline V gene lookup returns CDR1 LNHDA and CDR2 SQIVND (reference sequence). The CDR3 sequence: CASSIPGQGYNEQFF. CDR3 in DNA: TGTGCCAGTAGTATCCCAGGACAGGGTTACAATGAGCAGTTCTTC.

V usage is TRBV5-4 and J usage is TRBJ1-2; 8 bases are shared with TRBD1. Germline V gives CDR1 SGHNT, CDR2 YYREEE (reference sequence). The CDR3 is 15 residues long. Trimming removed 5 bases from V and 8 bases from J; junction bases left unmatched: 14. The DNA of the CDR3 is TGTGCCAGCAGATGGGCCGGGCAGGGGGCGGAGGGCTACACCTTC. Its translation: CASRWAGQGAEGYTF.

This clonotype appeared a few times. The V call is TRBV19, the J call TRBJ1-5; D is undetermined. CDR3 size: 13 residues. Germline V CDR1 and CDR2: LNHDA, SQIVND (reference sequence). The ends were cut back, 2 bases at V and 1 base at J, with 3 bases in the middle. The CDR3 DNA is TGTGCCAGTAGTATACCGAGCAATCAGCCCCAGCATTTT. This codes for CASSIPSNQPQHF.

The V call is TRBV7-2, the J call TRBJ2-5, with D possibly being TRBD1 or TRBD2 (6 bases each). Germline V CDR1 and CDR2: SGHTA, FQGNSA. The CDR3 length is 15 residues. V dropped 5 bases and J dropped 5 bases, with 18 bases sitting between them. The CDR3, as DNA: TGTGCCAGCAGCCCACTGGGGGCGGGGCAGGAGACCCAGTACTTC. Translating it yields CASSPLGAGQETQYF.

This chain links TRBV7-9 with TRBJ1-2, with D possibly matching TRBD1 (5 bases). CDR3 length equals 14 residues. The germline V and J ends were trimmed by 5 bases and 6 bases, with 16 bases remaining between them. The germline V gene has CDR1 SEHNR and CDR2 FQNEAQ (reference sequence). CDR3 sequence reads: CASSRDTGIHGYTF. The CDR3 coding sequence is TGTGCCAGCAGCCGCGACACAGGTATCCATGGCTACACCTTC.

The rearrangement links TRBV7-2 to TRBJ1-4; 7 positions match TRBD1. The V segment lost 2 bases and the J segment 12 bases; nucleotides outside the gene matches: 6. There are 13 residues in the CDR3. The germline V gene has CDR1 SGHTA and CDR2 FQGNSA. DNA for the CDR3: TGTGCCAGCAGCTTAAGTCCAGGGGGTCAACTGTTTTTT. It is translated as CASSLSPGGQLFF.

The V and J genes are TRBV20-1 and TRBJ1-6; D gene unclear. Germline CDR1 DFQATT, CDR2 SNEGSKA (reference sequence). This CDR3 spans 16 amino acids. The V and J ends lost 3 bases and 6 bases respectively, with 18 bases between them. CDR3 loop: CSASPSIGRTNSPLHF. DNA for the CDR3: TGCAGTGCTAGCCCCAGCATAGGCAGAACTAATTCACCCCTCCACTTT.

The chain employs TRBV20-1 and TRBJ2-3; 13 nucleotides match TRBD2. This CDR3 spans 16 amino acids. Germline V CDR1 and CDR2: DFQATT, SNEGSKA (reference sequence). V trimming: 3 bases; J trimming: 2 bases; junction bases outside the gene matches: 5. CDR3 nucleotide sequence: TGCAGTGCTAGCCGAGGACTAGCGGGGGACACAGATACGCAGTATTTT. The encoded protein is CSASRGLAGDTDTQYF.

The rearrangement joins TRBV20-1 to TRBJ1-1; D possibly corresponds to TRBD1 (5 bases). Trimming shortened V by 6 bases and J by 0 bases, and 14 bases separated the two germline ends. This CDR3 has 14 residues. Germline V gives CDR1 DFQATT, CDR2 SNEGSKA (reference sequence). The CDR3 sequence: CSAPGTLMNTEAFF. The CDR3, as DNA: TGCAGTGCCCCCGGGACTCTCATGAACACTGAAGCTTTCTTT.

The V gene is TRBV20-1, the J gene TRBJ2-5; 7 nucleotides agree with TRBD1. The germline CDR1 and CDR2 sequences are DFQATT and SNEGSKA (reference sequence). This CDR3 comprises 14 residues. V lost 5 bases to trimming and J lost 4 bases; unmatched junction nucleotides: 10. CDR3 coding DNA: TGCAGTGCTGACATGACAGGGAGTGGAGAGACCCAGTACTTC. Protein: CSADMTGSGETQYF.

J is TRBJ2-5 and V is TRBV7-9; TRBD1 is a possible D gene (6 bases). Germline lookup yields CDR1 SEHNR and CDR2 FQNEAQ (reference sequence). This CDR3 has 16 amino acids. V was cut by 5 bases and J by 3 bases, with 19 bases left in between. CDR3 residues: CASSLDLTGLEETQYF. CDR3 nucleotides: TGTGCCAGCAGCCTAGATTTGACAGGTCTTGAAGAGACCCAGTACTTC.